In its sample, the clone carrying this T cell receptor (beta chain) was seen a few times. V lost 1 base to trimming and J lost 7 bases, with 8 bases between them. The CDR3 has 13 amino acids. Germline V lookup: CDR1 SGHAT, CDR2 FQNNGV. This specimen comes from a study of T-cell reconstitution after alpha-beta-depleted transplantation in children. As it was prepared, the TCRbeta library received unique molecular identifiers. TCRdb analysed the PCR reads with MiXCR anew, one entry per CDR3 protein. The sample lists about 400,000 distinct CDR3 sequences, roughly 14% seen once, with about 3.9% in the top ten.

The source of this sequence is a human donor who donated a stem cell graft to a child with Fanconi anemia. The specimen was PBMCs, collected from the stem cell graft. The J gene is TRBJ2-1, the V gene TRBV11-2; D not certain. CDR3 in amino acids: CASSLVPANEQFF. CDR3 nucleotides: TGTGCCAGCAGCTTAGTGCCGGCTAATGAGCAGTTCTTC.